This T cell receptor (beta chain) was captured in a study of cytomegalovirus exposure and HLA in healthy donors. The wider study: An earlier analysis identified more than 90 million unique TCR beta sequences in approximately 170 million T cells. The Caucasian-associated ancestry cluster contained about four fifths of the approximately 390 genotyped donors.

Study-level points and caveats: Sequencing probably produced one cluster of sequence variants that were highly shared.

Concerning this clone: Antigen unknown.

Researchers ran the PCR with 60 Vbeta and 13 Jbeta primers. Measured with immunoSEQ multiplex PCR; TCRdb has only the in-frame clones, and not every one. The repertoire consists of 180,000 or so clones, with over 60% occurring once and the leading ten covering 6% to 7%. V lost 5 bases to trimming and J lost 7 bases, with 14 bases between them. The CDR3 consists of 13 residues. The germline V gene has CDR1 MNHNY and CDR2 SVGAGI (reference sequence). The sequence derives from a man between 40 and 49 years old in good health and CMV-seropositive. The material sequenced was PBMCs. The chain carries TRBV6-6 and TRBJ1-2, with D possibly matching TRBD1 (5 bases). The CDR3 here is CASSPLQGVGYTF. The CDR3 region has the DNA TGTGCCAGCAGTCCGCTCCAGGGTGTTGGCTACACCTTC.